These 9 T cell receptor beta chains were all obtained from the same sample, sequenced in a study of cytomegalovirus exposure and HLA in healthy donors. This PCR relied on a set of 60 Vbeta primers and 13 Jbeta primers. TCRdb's table, derived via immunoSEQ multiplex PCR, lists solely in-frame clones and lacks some. The table shows about 100,000 clones, with roughly 80% occurring only once. What was sequenced was PBMCs. All receptors derive from a woman in her forties in good health and CMV-seronegative.

V gene TRBV2 combines with J gene TRBJ1-5, with 8 positions matching TRBD1. CDR1 SNHLY and CDR2 FYNNEI come from the germline V gene. Losses at the gene ends were 7 bases for V and 0 bases for J; bases not matched to a gene: 5. The CDR3 spans 15 residues. CDR3 residues: CASTRGRVSNQPQHF. CDR3 bases: TGTGCCAGCACCAGGGGGCGCGTTAGCAATCAGCCCCAGCATTTT.

This clone showed up just a few times. The chain has TRBV5-5 and TRBJ2-1; TRBD2 matches at 13 bases. CDR1 is SGHKS, CDR2 YYEKEE, per germline (reference sequence). The CDR3 consists of 20 residues. J lost 5 bases, V lost 3 bases, and 17 bases had no gene match. The CDR3 spells CASSSKPGLAGIGAHNEQFF. In DNA form, the CDR3 reads TGTGCCAGCAGCTCCAAACCGGGACTAGCGGGAATTGGGGCCCACAATGAGCAGTTCTTC.

The chain links TRBV19 to TRBJ1-1; D may be TRBD1 (5 bases). V was shortened by 8 bases and J by 6 bases, with 16 bases between the two germline ends. The CDR3 runs 13 residues. Germline V lookup: CDR1 LNHDA, CDR2 SQIVND (reference sequence). CDR3 DNA sequence: TGTGCCAGTTCCAAGGGAACAGGTTCTGAAGCTTTCTTT. Its translation is CASSKGTGSEAFF.

The rearrangement joins TRBV7-9 to TRBJ2-1, with 9 bases fitting TRBD2. This CDR3 has 14 amino acids. Looked up from germline, CDR1 is SEHNR and CDR2 is FQNEAQ (reference sequence). Trimming at V came to 6 bases and at J to 7 bases, leaving 7 bases not matched to a gene. In DNA form, the CDR3 reads TGTGCCAGCAGTATAAGCACTAGCGGGAATGAGCAGTTCTTC. Amino acids: CASSISTSGNEQFF.

In this sample, this clone turned up a few times. V gene TRBV11-3 combines with J gene TRBJ2-1; the match to TRBD2 covers 8 bases. The CDR3 is 14 residues long. Germline V gives CDR1 SGHNT, CDR2 YENEEA. The trim removed 3 bases at V and 5 bases at J, leaving 3 bases unmatched. The CDR3 bases are TGTGCCAGCAGCTTGAGCGGGGGCAACAATGAGCAGTTCTTC. Translation: CASSLSGGNNEQFF.

This clone has just a few counts. The same CDR3 also results from other DNA sequences found in this sample. The genes are TRBV2 and TRBJ2-7; 8 bases line up with TRBD1. The germline CDR1 and CDR2 sequences are SNHLY and FYNNEI. The ends lost 5 bases at V and 4 bases at J; junction bases unmatched: 10. The CDR3 sequence is 15 residues long. The CDR3 reads CASSFRQGAAYEQYF. CDR3 nucleotides: TGTGCCAGCAGTTTCAGGCAGGGGGCGGCATACGAGCAGTACTTC.

The J gene is TRBJ1-2, the V gene TRBV4-3; 8 bases match TRBD1. V dropped 3 bases and J dropped 8; count of bases not matched to a gene: 8. Germline-derived CDR1 and CDR2 are LGHNA and YSLEER. The CDR3 is 14 residues long. The CDR3 coding sequence is TGCGCCAGCAGCCAGGTGGACAGGGCTGAGGGCTACACCTTC. Its protein product is CASSQVDRAEGYTF.

The chain couples TRBV28 to TRBJ1-3; D is undetermined. The ends were cut back, 4 bases at V and 4 bases at J, with 20 bases in the middle. The CDR3 consists of 17 residues. The germline V gene has CDR1 MDHEN and CDR2 SYDVKM. The CDR3 DNA reads as TGTGCCAGCAGTTACCCCAGATCTACTGGCAGGGGAAACACCATATATTTT. Protein product: CASSYPRSTGRGNTIYF.

The chain combines TRBV27 with TRBJ1-2; D may be TRBD1 (6 bases). CDR1 is MNHEY and CDR2 is SMNVEV in the germline V gene (reference sequence). CDR3 length: 16 residues. The ends were cut back, 6 bases at V and 6 bases at J, with 23 bases in the middle. CDR3 in DNA: TGTGCCAGCAGACTACAGGGCTCCGGTTTATACCATGGCTACACCTTC. It is translated as CASRLQGSGLYHGYTF.